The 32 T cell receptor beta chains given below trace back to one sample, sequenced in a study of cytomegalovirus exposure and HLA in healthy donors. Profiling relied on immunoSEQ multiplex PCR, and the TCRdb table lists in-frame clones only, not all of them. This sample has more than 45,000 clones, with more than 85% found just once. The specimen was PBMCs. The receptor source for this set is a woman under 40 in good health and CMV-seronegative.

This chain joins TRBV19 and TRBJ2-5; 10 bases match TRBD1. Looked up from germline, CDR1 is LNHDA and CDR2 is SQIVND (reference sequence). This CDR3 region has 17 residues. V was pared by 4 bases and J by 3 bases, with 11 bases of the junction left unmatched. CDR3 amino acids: CASSKRLTGGLEETQYF. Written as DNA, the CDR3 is TGTGCCAGTAGTAAGCGACTGACAGGGGGCCTGGAAGAGACCCAGTACTTC.

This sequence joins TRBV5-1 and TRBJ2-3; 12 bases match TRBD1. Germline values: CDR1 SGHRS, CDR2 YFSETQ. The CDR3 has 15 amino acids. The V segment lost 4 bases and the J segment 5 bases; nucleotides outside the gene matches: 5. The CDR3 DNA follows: TGCGCCAGCAGCGCGGGACAGGGGGCCCAAGATACGCAGTATTTT. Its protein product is CASSAGQGAQDTQYF.

The CDR3 nucleotides read TGCGCCAGCAGCTTGGTGGCCAGCTATGGCTACACCTTC. Translated, it gives CASSLVASYGYTF. The chain employs TRBV5-1 and TRBJ1-2; D remains ambiguous. Per the germline V gene, CDR1 is SGHRS and CDR2 is YFSETQ. V lost 0 bases, J lost 4 bases, and 7 bases lay in between. This CDR3 has 13 amino acids.

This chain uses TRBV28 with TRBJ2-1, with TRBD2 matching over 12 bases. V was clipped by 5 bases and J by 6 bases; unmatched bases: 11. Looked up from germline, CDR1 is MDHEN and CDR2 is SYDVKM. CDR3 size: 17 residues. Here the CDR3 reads CASSPSSLAGGPNEQFF. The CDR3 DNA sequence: TGTGCCAGCAGTCCCTCATCGCTAGCGGGAGGGCCCAATGAGCAGTTCTTC.

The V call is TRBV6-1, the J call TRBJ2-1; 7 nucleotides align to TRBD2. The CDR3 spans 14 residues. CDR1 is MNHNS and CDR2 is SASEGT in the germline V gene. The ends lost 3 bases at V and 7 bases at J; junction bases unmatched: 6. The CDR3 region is CASSETYGGNEQFF. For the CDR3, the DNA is TGTGCCAGCAGTGAGACCTACGGGGGGAATGAGCAGTTCTTC.

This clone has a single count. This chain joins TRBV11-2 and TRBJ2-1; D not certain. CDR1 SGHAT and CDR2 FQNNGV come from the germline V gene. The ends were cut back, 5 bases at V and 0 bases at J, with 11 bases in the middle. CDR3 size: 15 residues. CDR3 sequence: CASSVHLSSYNEQFF. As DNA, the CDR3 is TGTGCCAGCAGCGTTCACCTCAGCTCCTACAATGAGCAGTTCTTC. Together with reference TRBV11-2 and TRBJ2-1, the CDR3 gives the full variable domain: EAGVAQSPRYKIIEKRQSVAFWCNPISGHATLYWYQQILGQGPKLLIQFQNNGVVDDSQLPKDRFSAERLKGVDSTLKIQPAKLEDSAVYLCASSVHLSSYNEQFFGPGTRLTVL.

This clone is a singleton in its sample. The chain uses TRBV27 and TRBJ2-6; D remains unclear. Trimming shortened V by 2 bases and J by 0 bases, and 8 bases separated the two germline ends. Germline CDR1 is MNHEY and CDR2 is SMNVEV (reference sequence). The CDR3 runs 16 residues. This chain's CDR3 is CASSLLLSSGANVLTF. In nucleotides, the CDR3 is TGTGCCAGCAGTTTACTCCTTAGCTCTGGGGCCAACGTCCTGACTTTC.

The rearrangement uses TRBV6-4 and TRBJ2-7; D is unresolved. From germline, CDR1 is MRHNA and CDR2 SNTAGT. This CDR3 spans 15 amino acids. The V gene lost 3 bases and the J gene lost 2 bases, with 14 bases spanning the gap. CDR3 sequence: CASSETVSTAYEQYF. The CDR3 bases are TGTGCCAGCAGTGAAACAGTCTCGACCGCCTACGAGCAGTACTTC.

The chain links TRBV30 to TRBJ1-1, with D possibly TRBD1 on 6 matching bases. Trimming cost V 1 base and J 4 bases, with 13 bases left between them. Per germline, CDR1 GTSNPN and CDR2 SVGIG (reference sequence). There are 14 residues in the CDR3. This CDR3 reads CAWSGNRVPTEAFF. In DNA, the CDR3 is TGTGCCTGGAGTGGGAACAGGGTCCCCACTGAAGCTTTCTTT. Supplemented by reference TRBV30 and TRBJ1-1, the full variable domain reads SQTIHQWPATLVQPVGSPLSLECTVEGTSNPNLYWYRQAAGRGLQLLFYSVGIGQISSEVPQNLSASRPQDRQFILSSKKLLLSDSGFYLCAWSGNRVPTEAFFGQGTRLTVV.

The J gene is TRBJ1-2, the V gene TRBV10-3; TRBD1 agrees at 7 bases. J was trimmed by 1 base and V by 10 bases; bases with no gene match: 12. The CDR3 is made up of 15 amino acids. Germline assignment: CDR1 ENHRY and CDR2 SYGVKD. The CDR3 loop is CATRGQALVNYGYTF. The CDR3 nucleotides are TGTGCCACAAGAGGACAGGCGTTAGTTAACTATGGCTACACCTTC.

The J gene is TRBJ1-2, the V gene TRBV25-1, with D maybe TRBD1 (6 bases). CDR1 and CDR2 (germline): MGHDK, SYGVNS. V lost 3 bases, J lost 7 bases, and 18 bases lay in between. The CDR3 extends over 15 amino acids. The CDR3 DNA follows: TGTGCCAGCAGTGACCTGGGCAGGGGTAACGGTGGCTACACCTTC. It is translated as CASSDLGRGNGGYTF.

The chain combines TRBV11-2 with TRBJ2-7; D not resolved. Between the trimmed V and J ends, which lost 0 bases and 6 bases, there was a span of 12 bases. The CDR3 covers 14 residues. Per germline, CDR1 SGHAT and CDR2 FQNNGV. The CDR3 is CASSLDRSRVEQYF. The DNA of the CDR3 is TGTGCCAGCAGCTTAGATCGTTCCCGGGTCGAGCAGTACTTC.

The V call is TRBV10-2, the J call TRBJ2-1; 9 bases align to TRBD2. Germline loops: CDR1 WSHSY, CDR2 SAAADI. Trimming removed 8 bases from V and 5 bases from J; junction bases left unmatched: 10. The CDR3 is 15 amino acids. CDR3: CASGTPAGGHNEQFF. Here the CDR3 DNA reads TGCGCCAGCGGTACACCAGCGGGAGGTCACAATGAGCAGTTCTTC.

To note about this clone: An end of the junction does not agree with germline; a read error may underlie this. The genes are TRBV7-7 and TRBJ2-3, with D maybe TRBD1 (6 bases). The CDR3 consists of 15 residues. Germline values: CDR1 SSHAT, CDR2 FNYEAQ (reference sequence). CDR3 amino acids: CASSLSGTPTDTQYF. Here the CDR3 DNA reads TGTGCTAGCAGCTTATCCGGGACACCCACAGATACGCAGTATTTT.

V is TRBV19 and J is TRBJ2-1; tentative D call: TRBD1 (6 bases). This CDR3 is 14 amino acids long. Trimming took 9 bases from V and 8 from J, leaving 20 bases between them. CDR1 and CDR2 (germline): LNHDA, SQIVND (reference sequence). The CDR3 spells CASRPKTGSYEQFF. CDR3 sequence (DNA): TGTGCCAGCAGGCCTAAAACAGGGAGCTATGAGCAGTTCTTC.

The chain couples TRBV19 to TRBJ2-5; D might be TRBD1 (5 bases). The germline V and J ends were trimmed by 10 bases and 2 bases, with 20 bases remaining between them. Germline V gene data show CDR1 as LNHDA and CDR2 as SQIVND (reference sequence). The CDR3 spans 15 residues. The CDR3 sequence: CATKGNSAAQETQYF. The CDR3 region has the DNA TGTGCCACCAAGGGGAACAGCGCCGCTCAAGAGACCCAGTACTTC. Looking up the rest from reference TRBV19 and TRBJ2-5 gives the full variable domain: DGGITQSPKYLFRKEGQNVTLSCEQNLNHDAMYWYRQDPGQGLRLIYYSQIVNDFQKGDIAEGYSVSREKKESFPLTVTSAQKNPTAFYLCATKGNSAAQETQYFGPGTRLLVL.

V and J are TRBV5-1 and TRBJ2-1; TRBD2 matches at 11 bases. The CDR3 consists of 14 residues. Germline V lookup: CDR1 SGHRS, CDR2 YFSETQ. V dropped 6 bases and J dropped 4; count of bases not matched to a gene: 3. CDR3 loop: CASKGLAEYNEQFF. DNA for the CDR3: TGCGCCAGCAAGGGACTAGCGGAGTACAATGAGCAGTTCTTC.

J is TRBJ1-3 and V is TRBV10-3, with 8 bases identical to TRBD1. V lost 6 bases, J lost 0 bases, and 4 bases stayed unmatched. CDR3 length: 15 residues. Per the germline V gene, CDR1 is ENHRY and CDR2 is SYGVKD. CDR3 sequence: CAISRTGGSGNTIYF. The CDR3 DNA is TGTGCCATCAGCCGAACAGGGGGCTCTGGAAACACCATATATTTT.

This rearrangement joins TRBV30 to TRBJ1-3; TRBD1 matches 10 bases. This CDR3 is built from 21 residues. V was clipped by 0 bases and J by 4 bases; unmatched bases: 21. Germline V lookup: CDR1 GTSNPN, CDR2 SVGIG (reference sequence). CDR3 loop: CAWSVLPGQGSTRSPGNTIYF. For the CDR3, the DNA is TGTGCCTGGAGTGTACTCCCGGGACAGGGGAGCACCAGAAGCCCCGGAAACACCATATATTTT.

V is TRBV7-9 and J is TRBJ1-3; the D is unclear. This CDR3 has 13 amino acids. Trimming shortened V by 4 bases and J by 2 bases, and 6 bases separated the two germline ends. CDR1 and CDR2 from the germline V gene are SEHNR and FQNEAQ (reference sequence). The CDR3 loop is CASSSYAGNTIYF. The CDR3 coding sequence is TGTGCCAGCAGCTCGTATGCTGGAAACACCATATATTTT.

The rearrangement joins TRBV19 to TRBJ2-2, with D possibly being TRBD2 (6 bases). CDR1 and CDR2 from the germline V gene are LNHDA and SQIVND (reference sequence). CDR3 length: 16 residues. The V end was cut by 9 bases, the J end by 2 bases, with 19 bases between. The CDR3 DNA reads TGTGCCAGCATCTTCACGGGACTGGGAAACACCGGGGAGCTGTTTTTT. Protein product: CASIFTGLGNTGELFF.

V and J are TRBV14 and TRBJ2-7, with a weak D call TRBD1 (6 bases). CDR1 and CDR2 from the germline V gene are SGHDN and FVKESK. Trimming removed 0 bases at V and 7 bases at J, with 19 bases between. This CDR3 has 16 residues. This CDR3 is CASSQDMGDIAKEQYF. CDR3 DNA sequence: TGTGCCAGCAGCCAAGATATGGGGGACATTGCCAAAGAGCAGTACTTC.

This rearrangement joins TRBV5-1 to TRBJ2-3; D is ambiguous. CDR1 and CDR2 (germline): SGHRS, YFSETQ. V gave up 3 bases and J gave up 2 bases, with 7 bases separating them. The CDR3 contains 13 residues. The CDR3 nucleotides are TGCGCCAGCAGCTCTAGAGACACAGATACGCAGTATTTT. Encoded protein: CASSSRDTDTQYF.

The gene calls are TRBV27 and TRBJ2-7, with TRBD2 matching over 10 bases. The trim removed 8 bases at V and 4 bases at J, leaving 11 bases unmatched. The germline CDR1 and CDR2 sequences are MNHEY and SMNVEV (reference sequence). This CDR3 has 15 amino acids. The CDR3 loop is CASGWLAGDEYEQYF. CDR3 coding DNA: TGTGCCAGCGGGTGGCTAGCGGGAGACGAGTACGAGCAGTACTTC.

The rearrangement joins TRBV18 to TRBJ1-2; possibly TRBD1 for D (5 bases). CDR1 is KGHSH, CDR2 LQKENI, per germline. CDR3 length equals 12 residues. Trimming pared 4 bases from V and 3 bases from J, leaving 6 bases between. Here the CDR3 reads CASSLRDYGYTF. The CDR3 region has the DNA TGTGCCAGCTCACTCAGGGACTATGGCTACACCTTC.

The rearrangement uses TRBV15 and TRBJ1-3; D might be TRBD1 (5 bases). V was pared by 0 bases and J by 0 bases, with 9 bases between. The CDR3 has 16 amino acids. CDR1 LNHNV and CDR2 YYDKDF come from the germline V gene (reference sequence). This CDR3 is CATSRDLDSSGNTIYF. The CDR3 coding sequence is TGTGCCACCAGCAGAGATCTTGACAGCTCTGGAAACACCATATATTTT.

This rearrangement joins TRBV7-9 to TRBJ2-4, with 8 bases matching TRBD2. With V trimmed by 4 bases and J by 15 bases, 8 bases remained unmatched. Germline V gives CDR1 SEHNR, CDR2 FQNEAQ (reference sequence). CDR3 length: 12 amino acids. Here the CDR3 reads CASSYREGRVYF. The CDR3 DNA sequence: TGTGCCAGCAGCTACCGGGAGGGGCGGGTGTACTTC.

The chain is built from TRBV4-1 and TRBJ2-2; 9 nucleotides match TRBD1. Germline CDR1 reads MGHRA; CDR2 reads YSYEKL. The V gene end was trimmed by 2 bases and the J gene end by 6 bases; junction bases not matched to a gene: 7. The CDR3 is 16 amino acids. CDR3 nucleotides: TGCGCCAGCAGCCAAACGGGACAGGGATTATCCGGGGAGCTGTTTTTT. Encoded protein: CASSQTGQGLSGELFF.

The chain's CDR3 is CASSLVGRVRNEQFF. The CDR3 DNA is TGTGCCAGCAGCTTGGTAGGCAGGGTTCGGAATGAGCAGTTCTTC. V is TRBV5-6 and J is TRBJ2-1; TRBD1 might be the D (5 bases). V was pared by 0 bases and J by 7 bases, with 14 bases between. This CDR3 comprises 15 residues. CDR1 SGHDT and CDR2 YYEEEE come from the germline V gene.

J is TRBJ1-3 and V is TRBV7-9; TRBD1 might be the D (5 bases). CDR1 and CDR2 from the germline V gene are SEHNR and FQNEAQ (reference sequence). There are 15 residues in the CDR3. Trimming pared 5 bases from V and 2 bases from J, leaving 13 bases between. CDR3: CASSGEGPAGNTIYF. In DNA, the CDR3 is TGTGCCAGCAGCGGGGAGGGGCCCGCTGGAAACACCATATATTTT.

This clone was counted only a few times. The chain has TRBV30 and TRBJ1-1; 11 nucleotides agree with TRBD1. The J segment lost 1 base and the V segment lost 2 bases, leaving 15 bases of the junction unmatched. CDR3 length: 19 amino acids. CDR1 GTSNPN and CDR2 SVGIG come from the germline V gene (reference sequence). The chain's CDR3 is CAWSRYRTGGPMRNTEAFF. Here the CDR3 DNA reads TGTGCCTGGAGTCGGTATCGGACAGGGGGCCCCATGAGGAACACTGAAGCTTTCTTT.

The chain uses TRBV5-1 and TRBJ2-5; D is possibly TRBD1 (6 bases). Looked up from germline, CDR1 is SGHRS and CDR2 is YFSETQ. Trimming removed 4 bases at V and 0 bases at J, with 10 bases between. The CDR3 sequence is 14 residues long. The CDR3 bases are TGCGCCAGCAGCAGGCACAGGGACCAAGAGACCCAGTACTTC. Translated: CASSRHRDQETQYF.